One and the same sample provided the 23 T cell receptor beta chains below, sequenced in a study of T cells in Graves' hyperthyroidism and ophthalmopathy. RNA transcripts gave rise to amplified TCR beta CDR3 regions. Researchers ran a first-round RT-PCR on the TCR CDR3 using the HTBI primer set. One entry per CDR3 protein results from TCRdb running MiXCR on the multiplex PCR reads. This sample has approximately 610,000 distinct CDR3 sequences, with roughly 14% found just once. Sequenced material: blood. These TCRs come from a woman in her thirties or forties with Graves' ophthalmopathy.

V and J are TRBV6-2 or TRBV6-3 and TRBJ2-5, with 9 bases aligning to TRBD2. This CDR3 is built from 17 residues. Trimming cost V 4 bases and J 4 bases; bases outside gene matches: 13. Germline CDR1 MNHEY, CDR2 SVGEGT. CDR3 residues: CASSSVVVAGDGETQYF. The DNA of the CDR3 is TGTGCCAGCAGTTCCGTGGTGGTAGCGGGAGACGGAGAGACCCAGTACTTC.

The table lists this clonotype with many counts. V usage is TRBV6-4 and J usage is TRBJ1-5; D ambiguous. The CDR3 contains 15 residues. Trimming stripped 6 bases from V and 1 base from J, with 13 bases between. The germline V gene has CDR1 MRHNA and CDR2 SNTAGT. CDR3 sequence reads: CASRKDGGSNQPQHF. The CDR3 DNA is TGTGCCAGCAGAAAGGACGGCGGCAGCAATCAGCCCCAGCATTTT.

The chain combines TRBV7-8 with TRBJ1-1, with 8 bases fitting TRBD1. The CDR3 extends over 16 amino acids. The V segment lost 5 bases and the J segment 0 bases; nucleotides outside the gene matches: 8. Germline CDR1 reads SGHVS; CDR2 reads FQNEAQ. CDR3 nucleotide sequence: TGTGCCAGCAGCCGACGACAGGGGAGGATGAACACTGAAGCTTTCTTT. Translating gives CASSRRQGRMNTEAFF.

J is TRBJ1-6 and V is TRBV27, with no clear D. CDR1 and CDR2 (germline): MNHEY, SMNVEV (reference sequence). The CDR3 loop spans 15 amino acids. V was trimmed by 5 bases and J by 8 bases, leaving 16 bases between them. CDR3 loop: CASSLEGPGDSPLHF. The CDR3 coding sequence is TGTGCCAGCAGTCTTGAGGGCCCTGGGGATTCACCCCTCCACTTT.

This clonotype has a count of ten or more. CDR3 loop: CASEGEGSYEQYF. CDR3 bases: TGTGCCAGCGAGGGAGAGGGCTCCTACGAGCAGTACTTC. The J gene is TRBJ2-7, the V gene TRBV7-9; perhaps TRBD2 as D (5 bases). The CDR3 has 13 residues. V was pared by 8 bases and J by 0 bases, with 11 bases between. Germline V gene sequence: CDR1 SEHNR, CDR2 FQNEAQ (reference sequence).

This clonotype appeared a few times. The chain has TRBV2 and TRBJ1-6, with TRBD1 matching over 7 bases. The CDR3 covers 14 residues. Losses at the gene ends were 4 bases for V and 7 bases for J; bases not matched to a gene: 4. Germline lookup yields CDR1 SNHLY and CDR2 FYNNEI. CDR3 protein: CASSARTGNSPLHF. CDR3 in DNA: TGTGCCAGCAGTGCTCGGACAGGAAATTCACCCCTCCACTTT.

This clonotype occurred many times. V usage is TRBV28 and J usage is TRBJ1-1; no clear D gene. The CDR3 loop spans 14 amino acids. Per germline, CDR1 MDHEN and CDR2 SYDVKM. The V gene lost 6 bases and the J gene lost 0 bases, with 11 bases spanning the gap. The CDR3 coding sequence is TGTGCCAGCAGAACTTCGACATTGAACACTGAAGCTTTCTTT. Its protein is CASRTSTLNTEAFF.

This clonotype was seen a handful of times. A much larger clone lies a single base off, so this may be a read error. Since the CDR3 does not end with the conserved phenylalanine or tryptophan, this likely comes from a read error. This chain joins TRBV6-2 or TRBV6-3 and TRBJ2-7; 8 nucleotides align to TRBD1. J was trimmed by 4 bases and V by 7 bases; bases with no gene match: 12. In germline, CDR1 is MNHEY, CDR2 SVGEGT. The CDR3 is 15 amino acids. The CDR3 DNA reads TGTGCCAGCACCGATGCCGGGACAGGTGAATACGAGCAGTACCTC. Its translation: CASTDAGTGEYEQYL.

This chain links TRBV6-2 or TRBV6-3 with TRBJ1-2; D is possibly TRBD1 (5 bases). The CDR3 runs to 15 residues. The germline gives CDR1 MNHEY, CDR2 SVGEGT. V lost 2 bases and J lost 6, with 16 bases in between. CDR3 coding DNA: TGTGCCAGCAGTTACATTCCAGGGAAATCCGATGGCTACACCTTC. This translates into CASSYIPGKSDGYTF.

J is TRBJ2-7 and V is TRBV5-1; D may be TRBD1 (6 bases). V was shortened by 4 bases and J by 3 bases, with 17 bases between the two germline ends. Per the germline V gene, CDR1 is SGHRS and CDR2 is YFSETQ. CDR3 size: 15 residues. CDR3 loop: CASSMDSTTGYEQYF. The CDR3 DNA sequence: TGCGCCAGCAGCATGGACAGCACAACAGGCTACGAGCAGTACTTC.

This clonotype occurred many times. The chain recombines TRBV14 with TRBJ2-5; D not certain. Between the trimmed V and J ends, which lost 1 base and 7 bases, there was a span of 4 bases. This CDR3 spans 11 amino acids. Germline lookup yields CDR1 SGHDN and CDR2 FVKESK. CDR3 nucleotide sequence: TGTGCCAGCAGCCAAGGGGGGACCCAGTACTTC. It yields the protein CASSQGGTQYF.

This clonotype has a handful of counts. V usage is TRBV20-1 and J usage is TRBJ2-2, with TRBD1 identical over 11 bases. The CDR3 loop spans 14 amino acids. Germline values: CDR1 DFQATT, CDR2 SNEGSKA (reference sequence). Trimming cost V 6 bases and J 5 bases; bases outside gene matches: 5. DNA for the CDR3: TGCAGTGCAACGGACAGGGGGCATACCGGGGAGCTGTTTTTT. Encoded protein: CSATDRGHTGELFF.

The sample holds a few counts of this clonotype. The chain uses TRBV4-1 and TRBJ1-2; 7 bases are shared with TRBD1. The CDR3 covers 15 residues. Germline CDR1 MGHRA, CDR2 YSYEKL. V trimming: 1 base; J trimming: 4 bases; junction bases outside the gene matches: 6. The CDR3 DNA follows: TGCGCCAGCAGCCAAGTTACAGGGGCGGGCTATGGCTACACCTTC. Its protein product is CASSQVTGAGYGYTF.

This clonotype showed up many times. The chain links TRBV20-1 to TRBJ2-1; 9 nucleotides match TRBD1. CDR1 is DFQATT, CDR2 SNEGSKA, per germline (reference sequence). V shed 3 bases, J shed 3 bases, and the junction held 6 bases outside the gene matches. This CDR3 region has 15 residues. CDR3 sequence (DNA): TGCAGTGCTAGGAGGGACAGGGAGGGCTACAATGAGCAGTTCTTC. This sequence encodes CSARRDREGYNEQFF.

The chain links TRBV20-1 to TRBJ2-7; 9 bases agree with TRBD2. The CDR3 length is 13 residues. Germline V gene sequence: CDR1 DFQATT, CDR2 SNEGSKA (reference sequence). J gave up 4 bases and V 6 bases, and 7 bases lay outside the gene matches. The CDR3 is CSANSGSAYEQYF. As DNA, the CDR3 is TGCAGTGCAAATAGCGGGAGTGCTTACGAGCAGTACTTC.

This clonotype was observed at least ten times. CDR3: CASNLQRETQYF. The CDR3 DNA reads as TGTGCCAGCAACTTGCAGAGGGAGACCCAGTACTTC. The chain combines TRBV2 with TRBJ2-5; D gene unclear. The V end was cut by 7 bases, the J end by 5 bases, with 11 bases between. CDR1 and CDR2 (germline): SNHLY, FYNNEI. The CDR3 spans 12 residues.

This chain connects TRBV13 to TRBJ2-7; 9 positions match TRBD1. Germline CDR1 and CDR2: PRHDT and FYEKMQ (reference sequence). J lost 5 bases, V lost 4 bases, and 3 bases had no gene match. The CDR3 has 13 amino acids. The CDR3 bases are TGTGCCAGCAGCTGGACAGGGGACCACGAGCAGTACTTC. Amino acids: CASSWTGDHEQYF.

This clonotype was counted only a few times. This chain links TRBV5-1 with TRBJ2-2; no definite D call. V lost 4 bases to trimming and J lost 4 bases, with 14 bases between them. Germline V gene lookup returns CDR1 SGHRS and CDR2 YFSETQ. This CDR3 comprises 15 residues. CDR3 DNA sequence: TGCGCCAGCAGCCCCGAAGTAATCCCCACCGGGGAGCTGTTTTTT. Translating it yields CASSPEVIPTGELFF.

This clonotype has ten or more counts. The chain recombines TRBV11-3 with TRBJ2-5, with D perhaps matching TRBD1 (5 bases). V was clipped by 6 bases and J by 2 bases, with 10 bases between them. The CDR3 covers 13 residues. CDR1 and CDR2 from the germline V gene are SGHNT and YENEEA. CDR3 bases: TGTGCCAGCAGTACAGGTGATCAAGAGACCCAGTACTTC. It is translated as CASSTGDQETQYF.

This clonotype was found a few times. The chain recombines TRBV24-1 with TRBJ2-2; tentative D call: TRBD1 (6 bases). The CDR3 is made up of 19 amino acids. Trimming removed 5 bases from V and 1 base from J, with 22 bases in between. Germline V gene data show CDR1 as KGHDR and CDR2 as SFDVKD. In nucleotides, the CDR3 is TGTGCCACCAGTGGTCCTCCTTTTCAGGGGCCGCGGAACACCGGGGAGCTGTTTTTT. This sequence encodes CATSGPPFQGPRNTGELFF.

This chain uses TRBV4-1 with TRBJ2-7; 7 bases fit TRBD2. Germline lookup yields CDR1 MGHRA and CDR2 YSYEKL. The CDR3 has 15 residues. V was clipped by 1 base and J by 3 bases; unmatched bases: 6. CDR3 in DNA: TGCGCCAGCAGCCAAGTCGGCGGGAGTATCTACGAGCAGTACTTC. Translated: CASSQVGGSIYEQYF.

A few counts support this clonotype. This chain links TRBV28 with TRBJ1-2, with 11 nucleotides matching TRBD1. Per germline, CDR1 MDHEN and CDR2 SYDVKM. This CDR3 spans 15 amino acids. Unmatched junction bases numbered 4, after V lost 0 bases and J lost 7 bases. DNA of the CDR3: TGTGCCAGCAGTTTATGGGACAGGGGGCTTTCTGGCTACACCTTC. This encodes CASSLWDRGLSGYTF.

This clonotype was found many times. The chain recombines TRBV30 with TRBJ1-2; tentatively, D is TRBD1 (5 bases). Germline lookup yields CDR1 GTSNPN and CDR2 SVGIG (reference sequence). This CDR3 spans 10 amino acids. Trimming took 7 bases from V and 6 from J, leaving 9 bases between them. The DNA of the CDR3 is TGTGCCTCTTCAGGGAATGGCTACACCTTC. The encoded protein is CASSGNGYTF. Filled out from reference TRBV30 and TRBJ1-2, the complete variable domain reads SQTIHQWPATLVQPVGSPLSLECTVEGTSNPNLYWYRQAAGRGLQLLFYSVGIGQISSEVPQNLSASRPQDRQFILSSKKLLLSDSGFYLCASSGNGYTFGSGTRLTVV.